What follows is one T cell receptor (beta chain) and its context. The antigen is unknown. The source of the sample is a study of memory CD4+ T cells and cytomegalovirus serostatus. Study-wide background: Healthy Belgian adult donors included nine or ten CMV-positive and some 24 CMV-negative people.

General study findings and limits: Of more than 150 reported CMV TCRbeta sequences, some 70 were found in memory CD4+ repertoires.

Repertoires were generated with immunoSEQ multiplex PCR, while TCRdb's copy carries only in-frame clones and drops some. The table has some 26,000 clones, around 75% seen once; the top ten hold 0.68%. Single viable CD3+CD4+CD8-CD45RO+ cells were sorted as the memory CD4+ T cells. The trim removed 1 base at V and 4 bases at J, leaving 6 bases unmatched. The CDR3 consists of 15 residues. Germline V gene lookup returns CDR1 SGHTA and CDR2 FQGNSA. The sequenced material came from memory CD4+ T cells from blood. This TCR was recovered from an adult in good health and CMV-seronegative. The chain couples TRBV7-2 to TRBJ1-1; TRBD1 agrees at 7 bases. The CDR3 DNA follows: TGTGCCAGCAGCTTAGTGGGCAGGGGGGGCACTGAAGCTTTCTTT. Translating it yields CASSLVGRGGTEAFF. Drawing the rest from reference TRBV7-2 and TRBJ1-1, the complete variable domain is GAGVSQSPSNKVTEKGKDVELRCDPISGHTALYWYRQSLGQGLEFLIYFQGNSAPDKSGLPSDRFSAERTGGSVSTLTIQRTQQEDSAVYLCASSLVGRGGTEAFFGQGTRLTVV.